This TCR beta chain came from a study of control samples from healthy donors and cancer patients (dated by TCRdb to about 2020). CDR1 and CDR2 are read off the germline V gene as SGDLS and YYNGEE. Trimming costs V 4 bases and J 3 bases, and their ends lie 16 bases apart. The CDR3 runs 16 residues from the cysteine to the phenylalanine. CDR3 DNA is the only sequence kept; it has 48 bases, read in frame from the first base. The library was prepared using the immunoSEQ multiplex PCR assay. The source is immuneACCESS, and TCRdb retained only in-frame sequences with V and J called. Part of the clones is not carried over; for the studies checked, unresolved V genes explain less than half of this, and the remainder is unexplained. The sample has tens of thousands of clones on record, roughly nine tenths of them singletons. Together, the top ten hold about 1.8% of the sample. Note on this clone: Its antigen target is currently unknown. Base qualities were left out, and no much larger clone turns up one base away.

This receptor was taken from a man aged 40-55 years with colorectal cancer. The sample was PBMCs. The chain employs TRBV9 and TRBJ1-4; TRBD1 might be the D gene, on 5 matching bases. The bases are TGTGCCAGCAGCCTCAGACCGAGGGGTGCTAATGAAAAACTGTTTTTT. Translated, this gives CASSLRPRGANEKLFF.